This T cell receptor (beta chain) emerged from a study of shared clonotypes between healthy human individuals. The naive CD8 subset, CD45RO-negative cells positively selected for CCR7, excluded terminally differentiated effector memory CD45RA+ cells. The donors were all Caucasian adults (living in Nashville, Tennessee). In the case of this clone: Its cognate antigen is unknown.

Trimming took off 6 bases at V and 10 bases at J, with 25 bases between the two ends. This CDR3 is built from 15 residues. Germline values: CDR1 SQVTM, CDR2 ANQGSEA. Sequenced by immunoSEQ multiplex PCR; TCRdb stores in-frame clones only, minus some. The repertoire holds 2 million to 2.5 million clones, with approximately 94% as singletons. Study-wide points: Rarefaction showed sorted-subset sequencing was incomplete despite large depth. Blood was the only sampled material, and tissue repertoires likely differ.

The chain recombines TRBV29-1 with TRBJ2-1; the D call may be TRBD1 or TRBD2 (5 bases each). Sequencing was carried out using naive CD8+ T cells from PBMCs. The origin of this receptor is a man younger than 35 in good health. Some clones in this sample may be carry-over from other donors' samples. The CDR3 here is CSVSLRGAALGEQFF. The CDR3 coding sequence is TGCAGCGTATCCCTGAGAGGGGCCGCCTTGGGAGAGCAGTTCTTC.